The 29 T cell receptor delta chains below come from one sample, sequenced in a study of γδ T cells in repeated Plasmodium falciparum infection (TCRdb year 2021). The library was built by means of multiplex PCR. Sequenced on an Illumina MiSeq. TCRdb reprocessed the public data with the CATT caller; entries with the same nucleotide sequence were combined afterwards. For this sample the table gives approximately 60,000 delta-chain clones, of which roughly 1.8% were detected only once. The ten largest clones capture around 16% of the sample. For bulk TCR repertoire analysis, Vgamma9/Vdelta2+ and Vdelta2-negative gammadelta T cell populations were flow-sorted out of peripheral blood mononuclear cells. Specimen: gamma-delta T cells from blood. These receptors came from a pool of human donors (malaria-infected and uninfected, not separated).

This clone has at least ten counts. TCRdb assigns this DNA the protein of a much larger clone, which departs from its translation at residue 6; this likely reflects a read error, and the protein shown comes from translating the DNA. The chain recombines TRDV1 with TRDJ1; 7 nucleotides match TRDD3. Germline CDR1 TSWWSYY, CDR2 QGS. After removal of 4 bases from V and 0 bases from J, the junction contained 5 bases not matched to a gene. This CDR3 region has 15 residues. The CDR3 region is CALGARWGYTDKLIF. DNA for the CDR3: TGTGCTCTTGGGGCACGCTGGGGGTACACCGATAAACTCATCTTT.

This clone was picked up many times. TCRdb's listed protein matches a much larger clone and diverges from this DNA's translation at residue 24, likely through a read error; the protein shown comes from the DNA. This chain links TRDV1 with TRDJ1; D is unresolved. Germline CDR1 reads TSWWSYY; CDR2 reads QGS. The CDR3 sequence is 29 residues long. V lost 0 bases and J 3 bases, leaving 53 bases between the germline ends. CDR3 DNA: TGTGCTCTTGGGGAACTAGGCCCCCTTGAGAGTGGAACCGAAACGCCCAGTGCCCCCGCCGTCCGATATGCCGATAAACTCATCTTT. Translated, it gives CALGELGPLESGTETPSAPAVRYADKLIF.

In regard to this clone: TCRdb's entry gives the protein of a much larger clone, which mismatches this DNA's translation at residue 13, likely from a read error; the protein reported here is translated from the DNA. The genes are TRDV1 and TRDJ1; 8 bases line up with TRDD3. Trimming at V came to 1 base and at J to 0 bases, leaving 16 bases not matched to a gene. CDR3 length: 20 residues. Looked up from germline, CDR1 is TSWWSYY and CDR2 is QGS. CDR3: CALGEHFHPYWGGYTDKLIF. CDR3 DNA: TGTGCTCTTGGGGAACATTTCCACCCGTACTGGGGGGGGTACACCGATAAACTCATCTTT.

This clone was detected many times. V gene TRDV1 combines with J gene TRDJ1, with 8 bases lining up with TRDD3. TCRdb does not report a J gene; here it was assigned by matching the DNA to germline references. V shed 1 base and J 3 bases; nucleotides not matched to a gene: 25. The CDR3 is 22 residues long. The V gene's germline CDR1 is TSWWSYY and CDR2 QGS. The CDR3 DNA is TGTGCTCTTGGGGAACCCTTACGACAGGGGATACACCTACACCCGCCAGCCGATAAACTCATCTTT. This gives the protein CALGEPLRQGIHLHPPADKLIF.

Concerning this clone: A read error is likely here: a far larger clone is one base away. Other DNA variants within this sample encode the same CDR3. V usage is TRDV1 and J usage is TRDJ1; the match to TRDD3 covers 7 bases. CDR3 length equals 19 residues. Germline CDR1 TSWWSYY, CDR2 QGS. CDR3 DNA: TGTGCACTTGGGGAACTCGCCTGGGCTTTGGGGGACCCTCGGGATAAACTCATCTTT. Residues: CALGELAWALGDPRDKLIF.

Note on this clone: For this DNA, TCRdb reports the protein of a much larger clone, which diverges at residue 6, most likely from a read error; the protein presented here is translated directly from the DNA. The chain combines TRDV1 with TRDJ1, with TRDD3 as a possible D gene (6 bases). Germline V gene data show CDR1 as TSWWSYY and CDR2 as QGS. The CDR3 spans 21 residues. V was shortened by 2 bases and J by 0 bases, with 28 bases between the two germline ends. This chain's CDR3 is CALGEEFRFRSYWAYTDKLIF. In DNA, the CDR3 is TGTGCTCTTGGGGAAGAGTTCCGATTCCGAAGTTACTGGGCGTACACCGATAAACTCATCTTT.

A word on this clone: This likely traces to a read error, being one base from a far larger clone. Other DNA sequences of this sample code for an identical CDR3. Here the V gene is TRDV1, but the J gene went uncalled; TRDD3, the D gene given by the table, was not confirmed from the DNA. Germline V gene sequence: CDR1 TSWWSYY, CDR2 QGS. There are 21 residues in the CDR3. The CDR3 sequence is CALGERPRYWGMVRYTDKLIF. The CDR3 DNA is TGTGCTCTCGGGGAACGTCCGAGGTACTGGGGAATGGTTCGGTACACCGATAAGCTCATCTTT.

Concerning this clone itself: Only one base separates this from a far larger clonotype, so it likely reflects a read error. Other DNA sequences of this sample code for an identical CDR3. The V segment is TRDV1, and no J call was made; TRDD3 reflects the table's D call only, with no check against the DNA. Germline values: CDR1 TSWWSYY, CDR2 QGS. The CDR3 is 19 residues long. CDR3 DNA sequence: TGTGCTCTTGGGGGACTAGACCCAGGCTGCTGGGGAGGGCCCGATAAACTCATCTTC. Its translation is CALGGLDPGCWGGPDKLIF.

Ten or more counts support this clone. For this DNA, TCRdb reports the protein of a much larger clone, which diverges at residue 22, most likely from a read error; the protein presented here is translated directly from the DNA. The rearrangement joins TRDV1 to TRDJ1; 9 nucleotides align to TRDD3. The CDR3 sequence is 24 residues long. CDR1 is TSWWSYY and CDR2 is QGS in the germline V gene. CDR3 amino acids: CALGEVLKKVHWGTRLFNIDKPIF. In DNA form, the CDR3 reads TGTGCTCTTGGGGAAGTCCTCAAGAAAGTACACTGGGGGACACGATTGTTTAACATCGATAAACCCATCTTT.

This clone was seen only a few times. This DNA's translation differs at residue 12 from TCRdb's protein, which comes from a much larger clone; a read error is likely, and the protein shown is translated from the DNA. This sequence joins TRDV1 and TRDJ1; D possibly corresponds to TRDD3 (5 bases). As TCRdb names no J gene, one was assigned here on the basis of a DNA match to germline. V dropped 5 bases and J dropped 0 bases, with 31 bases sitting between them. The CDR3 length is 21 residues. Germline assignment: CDR1 TSWWSYY and CDR2 QGS. The chain's CDR3 is CALGSRLKGQLPGAYTDKLIF. CDR3 coding DNA: TGTGCTCTTGGGTCACGGTTAAAGGGACAACTACCGGGGGCGTACACCGATAAACTCATCTTT.

As to this clone: TCRdb has a much larger clone's protein, which differs at residue 27 from the translation of this DNA, likely because of a read error; what is shown is the protein translated from the DNA. The chain couples TRDV1 to TRDJ1, with 11 bases lining up with TRDD3. The J segment lost 4 bases and the V segment lost 0 bases, leaving 52 bases of the junction unmatched. Germline CDR1 and CDR2: TSWWSYY and QGS. This CDR3 is built from 32 residues. The CDR3 loop is CALGELAKRVRSSRNGSGGYVLMDRYIDKLIF. CDR3 sequence (DNA): TGTGCTCTTGGGGAACTCGCAAAGCGAGTCCGTTCCAGCCGTAATGGTAGTGGGGGATACGTGTTAATGGACCGGTACATCGATAAACTCATCTTT.

This clone turned up a few times. A read error may explain this, as a much larger clone is one base away. DNA for the CDR3: TGTGCTCTTGGGGAACTCCTTTCGACCCTGGGGGAGACGCGACTCATCTTT. Protein product: CALGELLSTLGETRLIF. The chain joins TRDV1 to TRDJ1; 8 positions match TRDD3. J lost 10 bases, V lost 0 bases, and 16 bases had no gene match. The CDR3 is 17 residues long. In germline, CDR1 is TSWWSYY, CDR2 QGS.

This clone was found many times. The chain carries TRDV1 and TRDJ1, with TRDD2 as a possible D gene (6 bases). The V gene lost 5 bases and the J gene lost 9 bases, with 25 bases spanning the gap. The CDR3 has 16 amino acids. Germline V gene sequence: CDR1 TSWWSYY, CDR2 QGS. The CDR3 sequence: CALGTPTGQGAVELIF. Written as DNA, the CDR3 is TGTGCTCTTGGGACTCCTACCGGCCAAGGAGCCGTTGAACTCATCTTT.

Notes on this clone: TCRdb's entry gives the protein of a much larger clone, which mismatches this DNA's translation at residue 6, likely from a read error; the protein reported here is translated from the DNA. V usage is TRDV1 and J usage is TRDJ1; 8 bases line up with TRDD3. The V gene end was trimmed by 2 bases and the J gene end by 0 bases; junction bases not matched to a gene: 35. The CDR3 sequence is 26 residues long. Germline-derived CDR1 and CDR2 are TSWWSYY and QGS. The CDR3 DNA reads as TGTGCTCTTGGGGAATCTTCACCCTTTTCTACGTTTATACTACTGGGGGCCCCGGCGTACACCGATAAACTCATCTTT. Translation: CALGESSPFSTFILLGAPAYTDKLIF.

This clone was observed many times. TCRdb's protein, taken from a much larger clone, differs from this DNA's translation at residue 14, likely owing to a read error; the protein displayed comes from the DNA. The chain combines TRDV2 with TRDJ1; 8 bases map to TRDD3. The junction had 19 bases not matched to a gene; V was cut back by 1 base and J by 1 base. The CDR3 is 20 amino acids. Germline V CDR1 and CDR2: GEAIGNYY, EKD. CDR3 region: CACDTLPGTGGLLGTDKLIF. In DNA form, the CDR3 reads TGTGCCTGTGACACTCTTCCCGGGACTGGGGGTCTACTGGGCACCGATAAACTCATCTTT.

This clone was seen many times. With a far larger clone one base away, a read error is the likely cause. Additional DNA sequences in this sample encode the identical CDR3. The V gene is TRDV1, the J gene TRDJ1; tentative D call: TRDD3 (6 bases). V shed 6 bases and J shed 3 bases, with 8 bases lying between them. The CDR3 runs 12 residues. Germline V lookup: CDR1 TSWWSYY, CDR2 QGS. The CDR3 sequence is CALGMGADKLIF. The CDR3 bases are TGTGCTCTTGGAATGGGGGCCGATAAACTCATCTTT.

This clone was seen a few times. The TCRdb protein, from a much larger clone, departs from this DNA's translation at residue 6, likely by read error; the protein shown derives from the DNA. This chain links TRDV3 with TRDJ1; possibly TRDD3 for D (5 bases). The CDR3 runs 17 residues. Per germline, CDR1 TVYSNPD and CDR2 GDNSRS (reference sequence). The V and J ends lost 3 bases and 1 base respectively, with 24 bases between them. The CDR3, as DNA: TGTGCCTTGCTTTCCCACCTGGACTGGTTACCCACCGATAAACTCATCTTT. This translates into CALLSHLDWLPTDKLIF.

On this clone itself: This likely came from a read error, as a far larger clone is one base away. The same CDR3 is also encoded by other DNA sequences in this sample. The chain is built from TRDV1 and TRDJ1; TRDD3 aligns across 8 bases. No J gene was available from TCRdb, and it was assigned here by a germline match of the DNA. The ends lost 3 bases at V and 0 bases at J; junction bases unmatched: 36. Germline lookup yields CDR1 TSWWSYY and CDR2 QGS. This CDR3 is built from 26 residues. The CDR3 sequence is CALGEAKGLLGTQTILGAVNTDKLIF. The DNA of the CDR3 is TGTGCTCTTGGGGAGGCTAAAGGTCTCCTGGGTACACAGACGATACTGGGGGCTGTTAACACCGATAAACTCATCTTT.

As regards this clone: A far larger clone is one base from this, pointing to a likely read error. Other DNA variants within this sample encode the same CDR3. The chain couples TRDV1 to TRDJ1; D not resolved. The J gene, absent from TCRdb, was called here by matching the DNA to germline. With 3 bases removed from V and 4 bases from J, the gap between germline ends came to 21 bases. The CDR3 has 17 residues. Germline V gene data show CDR1 as TSWWSYY and CDR2 as QGS. The CDR3 spells CALGDTFQGGYNDKLIF. The DNA of the CDR3 is TGTGCTCTTGGGGACACATTCCAGGGAGGGTACAACGATAAACTCATCTTT.

Comment on this clone: TCRdb attributes to this sequence the protein of a much larger clone, which differs from the DNA translation at residue 17; a read error is likely, and the protein displayed is translated from the DNA. The gene calls are TRDV1 and TRDJ1; D is uncertain. Per the germline V gene, CDR1 is TSWWSYY and CDR2 is QGS. The CDR3 covers 23 residues. CDR3 amino acids: CALGEDPSPLYKSFSPCTDELIF. DNA of the CDR3: TGTGCTCTTGGGGAAGACCCGTCCCCTCTCTATAAGTCATTCTCCCCGTGCACCGATGAACTCATCTTT.

This clone was detected a few times. TCRdb's protein for this DNA is that of a much larger clone and differs from the translation at residue 4, likely a read error; the protein shown is the DNA translation. The chain recombines TRDV1 with TRDJ1; 8 bases agree with TRDD3. The J gene, missing from TCRdb, was assigned here through DNA to germline matching. The CDR3 runs to 22 residues. CDR1 TSWWSYY and CDR2 QGS come from the germline V gene. The DNA of the CDR3 is TGTGCTCTTGAGGAAGGTCTCTACCGTACTGGGGGTCACCTCCCCTACACCGATAAACTCATCTTT. It translates to CALEEGLYRTGGHLPYTDKLIF.

As regards this clone: The TCRdb protein comes from a much larger clone and disagrees with this DNA's translation at residue 12, likely due to a read error; the protein given here is derived from the DNA. Called V gene: TRDV1; the J gene was not called; TRDD3 is the table's D call, not checked against the DNA. The CDR3 totals 22 residues. Germline assignment: CDR1 TSWWSYY and CDR2 QGS. The CDR3, as DNA: TGTGCTCTTGGGGAGCCTCGGCCTTCCATATCTTGCTGGGAATCCTACACCGATAAATTCATCTTT. Its protein product is CALGEPRPSISCWESYTDKFIF.

The table lists this clone with a few counts. V and J are TRDV1 and TRDJ1; the D gene is possibly TRDD3 (5 bases). No J gene was available from TCRdb, and it was assigned here by a germline match of the DNA. V was cut by 7 bases and J by 2 bases, with 26 bases left in between. Looked up from germline, CDR1 is TSWWSYY and CDR2 is QGS. The CDR3 runs to 18 residues. CDR3 coding DNA: TGTGCTCTTGAGACCCGTACTTACTGGTTTTGGACAACCGATAAACTCATCTTT. Translating it yields CALETRTYWFWTTDKLIF.

This clone has a count of ten or more. TCRdb records a much larger clone's protein for this DNA, with a difference at residue 11 that likely arises from a read error; the protein given is the translation of the DNA. CDR3 nucleotide sequence: TGTGCCTGTGGATTACTGGGCCTGTCGGAGGGCACCGATAAACTCATCTTT. It specifies CACGLLGLSEGTDKLIF. This chain joins TRDV2 and TRDJ1, with TRDD3 as a possible D gene (6 bases). V was pared by 5 bases and J by 1 base, with 22 bases between. Germline assignment: CDR1 GEAIGNYY and CDR2 EKD. The length of the CDR3 is 17 residues.

Remarks on this clone: The protein in TCRdb stems from a much larger clone and differs at residue 15 from this DNA's translation, likely a read error; here the protein is translated from the DNA. The V gene call reads TRDV3; no J gene was called; the table names TRDD3, a call not compared with the DNA. The CDR3 has 16 amino acids. In germline, CDR1 is TVYSNPD, CDR2 GDNSRS (reference sequence). Here the CDR3 reads CAFKRAYGGMNDKLTF. CDR3 nucleotide sequence: TGTGCCTTTAAACGGGCTTACGGGGGGATGAACGATAAACTCACCTTT.

At least ten counts were recorded for this clone. TCRdb lists the protein of a much larger clone for this DNA, which differs at residue 11, so this is likely a read error; the protein given here is translated from the DNA itself. The chain joins TRDV2 to TRDJ1, with a tentative D call TRDD3 (5 bases). This CDR3 comprises 17 residues. The V end lost 3 bases, the J end lost 0 bases, and 19 bases lay between the germline ends. The germline gives CDR1 GEAIGNYY, CDR2 EKD. The CDR3 spells CACDDLPWGRDTDKLIF. The CDR3 DNA sequence: TGTGCCTGTGACGACCTGCCTTGGGGACGGGACACCGATAAACTCATCTTT.

Ten or more counts support this clone. A read error likely explains why the TCRdb protein, taken from a much larger clone, differs from this DNA's translation at residue 14; the protein shown is translated from the DNA. The chain uses TRDV1 and TRDJ1; TRDD3 aligns across 8 bases. The CDR3 has 15 amino acids. Germline-derived CDR1 and CDR2 are TSWWSYY and QGS. The CDR3 loop reads CALGELGGIRIKLTF. The CDR3 coding sequence is TGTGCTCTTGGGGAACTAGGAGGGATACGCATTAAACTCACCTTT.

This clone came up a few times. The TCRdb protein comes from a much larger clone and disagrees with this DNA's translation at residue 8, likely due to a read error; the protein given here is derived from the DNA. The V gene call is TRDV1, and the J gene call is absent. This CDR3 region has 10 residues. In germline, CDR1 is TSWWSYY, CDR2 QGS. CDR3 sequence: CALGVRKFIF. CDR3 in DNA: TGTGCTCTTGGGGTAAGGAAATTCATCTTT.

This clone was picked up a small number of times. Only one base separates this from a far larger clonotype, so it likely reflects a read error. The sample holds other DNA sequences that translate to the same CDR3. The chain employs TRDV1 and TRDJ1; D might be TRDD2 (6 bases). Because TCRdb records no J gene, it was assigned here through a match of the DNA to germline. CDR1 TSWWSYY and CDR2 QGS come from the germline V gene. CDR3 length: 20 residues. CDR3 nucleotides: TGTGCTCTTGTGGAACCCCCCCCTTTCCTATTCGGTCACTCCCCTGATAAACTCATCTTT. Its protein is CALVEPPPFLFGHSPDKLIF.